This TCR beta chain was captured in a study of STAT5B mutations in CD4+ large granular lymphocyte leukemia. Study background: Among healthy controls, a particular HLA allele went with more CDR3 'QG' motifs.

Whole-study results and caveats: Without HLA matching, higher CD4+ than CD8+ T-LGLL clonality could reflect small sample size. Roughly 27% of private leukemic clonotypes occurred rarely in other patients' non-leukemic repertoires.

Profiled with immunoSEQ multiplex PCR; TCRdb holds only in-frame clones, not every one. The profile covers about 21,000 clones, with 60% to 80% appearing a single time and 30% taken by the ten largest. To note about this clone: What it recognizes is unknown.

The receptor was isolated from a human donor in good health. Specimen: CD4+ T cells from blood buffy coats.

CDR3: CASSPPGLAGSTDTQYF. CDR3 DNA sequence: TGTGCCAGCTCACCACCGGGACTAGCGGGGAGCACAGATACGCAGTATTTT. V usage is TRBV18 and J usage is TRBJ2-3, with TRBD2 matching over 13 bases. The germline gives CDR1 KGHSH, CDR2 LQKENI. The CDR3 consists of 17 residues. V lost 0 bases, J lost 0 bases, and 0 bases stayed unmatched.